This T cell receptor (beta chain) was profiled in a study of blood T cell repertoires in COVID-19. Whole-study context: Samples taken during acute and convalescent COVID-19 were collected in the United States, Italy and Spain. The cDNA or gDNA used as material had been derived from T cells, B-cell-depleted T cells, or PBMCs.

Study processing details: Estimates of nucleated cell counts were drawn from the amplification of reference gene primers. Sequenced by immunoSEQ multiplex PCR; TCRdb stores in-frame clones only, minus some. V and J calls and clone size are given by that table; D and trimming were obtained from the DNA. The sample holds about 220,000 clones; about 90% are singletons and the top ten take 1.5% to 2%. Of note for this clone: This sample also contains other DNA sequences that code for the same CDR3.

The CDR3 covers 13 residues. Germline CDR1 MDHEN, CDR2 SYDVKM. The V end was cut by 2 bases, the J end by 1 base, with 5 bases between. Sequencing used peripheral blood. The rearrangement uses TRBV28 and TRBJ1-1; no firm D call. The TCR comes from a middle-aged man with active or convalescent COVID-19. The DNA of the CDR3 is TGTGCCAGCAGTTTAACGGGGAACACTGAAGCTTTCTTT. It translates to CASSLTGNTEAFF.